The TCR beta chain under discussion was sequenced for a study of shared clonotypes between healthy human individuals. On this clone itself: The antigen remains undetermined.

Terminally differentiated effector memory CD45RA+ cells were left out of the naive CD8 fraction, which was CD45RO-negative and positively selected for CCR7. Whole-study findings and limits: Lower generation probabilities were found for non-shared clonotypes than for those shared by all four donors.

Genomic DNA (from each subset) was split evenly across several immunoSEQ plates. TCRdb's copy holds only in-frame clones and misses some; the assay was immunoSEQ multiplex PCR. This table holds hundreds of thousands of clones, 95% to 98% found once. This CDR3 is built from 13 residues. Trimming cost V 2 bases and J 7 bases; bases outside gene matches: 3. Germline V lookup: CDR1 SGDLS, CDR2 YYNGEE. Source material: naive CD8+ T cells sorted from blood. The chain combines TRBV9 with TRBJ2-1; 7 bases are a match to TRBD2. This TCR derives from a man aged 30 to 39 in good health. CDR3 sequence: CASSVGEGNEQFF. CDR3 coding DNA: TGTGCCAGCAGCGTTGGGGAGGGGAATGAGCAGTTCTTC.